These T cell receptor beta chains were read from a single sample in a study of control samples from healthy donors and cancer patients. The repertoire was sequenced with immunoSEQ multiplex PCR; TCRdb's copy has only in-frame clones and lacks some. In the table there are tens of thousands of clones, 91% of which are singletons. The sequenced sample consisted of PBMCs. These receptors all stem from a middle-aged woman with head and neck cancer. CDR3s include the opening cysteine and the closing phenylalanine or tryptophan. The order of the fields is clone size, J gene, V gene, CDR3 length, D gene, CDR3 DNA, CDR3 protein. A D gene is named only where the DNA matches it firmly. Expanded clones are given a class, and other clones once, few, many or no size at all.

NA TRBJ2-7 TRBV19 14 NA TGTGCCAGTAGCAGACAGGTGAGCTCCTACGAGCAGTACTTC CASSRQVSSYEQYF
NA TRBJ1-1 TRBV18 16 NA TGTGCCAGCTCACTTGGCAGCACGAGATCGAACACTGAAGCTTTCTTT CASSLGSTRSNTEAFF
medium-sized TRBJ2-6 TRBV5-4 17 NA TGTGCCAGCAGCTTTGGCGATAGCGGATCTGGGGCCAACGTCCTGACTTTC CASSFGDSGSGANVLTF
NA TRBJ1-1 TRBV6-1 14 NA TGTGCCAGCAGTGAGGCTGAGGGATCCACTGAAGCTTTCTTT CASSEAEGSTEAFF
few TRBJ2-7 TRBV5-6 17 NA TGTGCCAGCAGCTTGGGAGGAGGGGACGAGCCCGCTAGAGAGCAGTACTTC CASSLGGGDEPAREQYF
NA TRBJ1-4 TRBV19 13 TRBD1 TGTGCCAGTAGTATAGCCAGGGGGGAAAAACTGTTTTTT CASSIARGEKLFF
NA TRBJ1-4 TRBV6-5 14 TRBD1 TGTGCCAGCAGCGACAGGGGATTAGCTGAAAAACTGTTTTTT CASSDRGLAEKLFF
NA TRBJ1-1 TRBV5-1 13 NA TGCGCCAGCAGCTTCCGACAGCACACTGAAGCTTTCTTT CASSFRQHTEAFF
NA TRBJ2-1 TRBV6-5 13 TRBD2 TGTGCCAGCACTCGTAGCGGGTGGAATGAGCAGTTCTTC CASTRSGWNEQFF
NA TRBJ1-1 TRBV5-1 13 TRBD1 TGCGCCAGCAGCCGGCGGCCAGGGGGCACAGCTTTCTTT CASSRRPGGTAFF
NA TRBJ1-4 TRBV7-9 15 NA TGTGCCAGCAGCTTATCGACTGACGGTGGTGAAAAACTGTTTTTT CASSLSTDGGEKLFF
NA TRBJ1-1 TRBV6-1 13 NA TGTGCCAGCAGTGAAACACAGTCAAGGGGTGCTTTCTTT CASSETQSRGAFF
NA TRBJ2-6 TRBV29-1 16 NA TGCAGCGTACAACGCTTTGATTTAGAAGGGGCCAACGTCCTGACTTTC CSVQRFDLEGANVLTF
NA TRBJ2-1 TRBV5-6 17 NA TGTGCCAGCAGCTTTGAGGGAGGTCTGAGCTCCTACAATGAGCAGTTCTTC CASSFEGGLSSYNEQFF
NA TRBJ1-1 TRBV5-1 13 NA TGCGCCAGCAGCTGGATGGACTCCGAAGAAGCTTTCTTT CASSWMDSEEAFF
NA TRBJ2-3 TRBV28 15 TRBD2 TGTGCCAGCAGTTCCCCTTCTAGCGGGAGCTATACGCAGTATTTT CASSSPSSGSYTQYF
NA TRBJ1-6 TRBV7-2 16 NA TGTGCCAGCAGCTCCGCCGGGACGGTCCCATCCTCACCCCTCCACTTT CASSSAGTVPSSPLHF
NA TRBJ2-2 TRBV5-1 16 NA TGCGCCAGCAGCTTGGGGGCGGGACGACACACCGGGGAGCTGTTTTTT CASSLGAGRHTGELFF
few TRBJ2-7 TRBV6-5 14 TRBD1 TGTGCCAGCAGCACCGGGACAGGGCGGTACGAGCAGTACTTC CASSTGTGRYEQYF
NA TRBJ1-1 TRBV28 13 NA TGTGCCATCGTTCTAGGGGGGAACACTGAAGCTTTCTTT CAIVLGGNTEAFF
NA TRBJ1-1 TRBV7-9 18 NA TGTGCCAGCAGCTTAGGTAGTACAGATCCGATGAGGAACACTGAAGCTTTCTTT CASSLGSTDPMRNTEAFF
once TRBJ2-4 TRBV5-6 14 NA TGTGCCAGCAGAAAGGCGGGAGCCAAAAACATTCAGTACTTC CASRKAGAKNIQYF
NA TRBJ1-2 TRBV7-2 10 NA TGTGCCAGCAGCTTATATCACTACACCTTC CASSLYHYTF
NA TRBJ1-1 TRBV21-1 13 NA TGTGCCAGCAGCCCGGACGGGGGGACTGAAGCTTTCTTT CASSPDGGTEAFF
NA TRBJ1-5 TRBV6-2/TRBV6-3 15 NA TGTGCCAGCAGCCCCAGGGGACGGCTAAATCAGCCCCAGCATTTT CASSPRGRLNQPQHF
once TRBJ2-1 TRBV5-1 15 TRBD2 TGCGCCAGCAGCCCTAACCGGCTAGCGGGCAATGAGCAGTTCTTC CASSPNRLAGNEQFF
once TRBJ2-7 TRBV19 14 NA TGTGCCAGTAGTATAGGAGGGCAACCTAGTGGGCAGTACTTC CASSIGGQPSGQYF
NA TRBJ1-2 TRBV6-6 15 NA TGTGCCAGCAGTTACTCACCCTCGGGGGTGGGGGGCTACACCTTC CASSYSPSGVGGYTF
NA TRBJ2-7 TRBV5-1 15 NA TGCGCCAGCAGCTTGGCAGGGGCGCGATCAGACGAGCAGTACTTC CASSLAGARSDEQYF
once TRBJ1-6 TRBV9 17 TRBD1 TGTGCCAGCAGCGTCAAAGACCGGGACAGGGCTAATTCACCCCTCCACTTT CASSVKDRDRANSPLHF
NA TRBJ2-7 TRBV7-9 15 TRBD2 TGTGCCAGCTTGGCGGAGCGGGAGGTCAGCTACGAGCAGTACTTC CASLAEREVSYEQYF
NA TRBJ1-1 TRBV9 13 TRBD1 TGTGCCAGCAGCGTAGTCGGACAGGCTGAAGCTTTCTTT CASSVVGQAEAFF
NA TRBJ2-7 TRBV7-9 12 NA TGTGCCAGCAGCTGGTCCAATATCGAGCAGTACTTC CASSWSNIEQYF
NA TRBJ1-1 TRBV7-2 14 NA TGTGCCAGCAGCCCATGGGCCCGTGGCACTGAAGCTTTCTTT CASSPWARGTEAFF
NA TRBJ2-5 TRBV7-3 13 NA TGTGCCAGCAGCTTCGGGGCTTGGGAGACCCAGTACTTC CASSFGAWETQYF
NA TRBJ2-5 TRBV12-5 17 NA TGTGCTAGTGGTTTGCCCCTGGCCTCGGGCTCCCAAGAGACCCAGTACTTC CASGLPLASGSQETQYF